Listed below are T cell receptor beta chains from one sample, sequenced in a study of T cell repertoires in cytomegalovirus infection. Their cognate antigens are unknown. TCRdb processed the reads anew with MiXCR; each CDR3 protein has one entry. The table lists 200,000 or so distinct CDR3 sequences, around 35% of them singletons. The sample consisted of CD8+ T cells from cultured PBMCs, taken from culture after CMV antigen stimulation. The receptors derive from a human donor in good health (CMV status not recorded). Some clones in this sample may be carry-over from other donors' samples. CDR3s include the opening cysteine and the closing phenylalanine or tryptophan. Each record gives: clone size, V gene, D gene, J gene, CDR3 DNA, CDR3 protein. A D gene is named only where the DNA matches it firmly. Rows may omit the clone size; those that give it use once, few, many or a size class.

clone size: -
V gene: TRBV27
D gene: -
J gene: TRBJ2-1
CDR3 DNA: TGTGCCAGCAGTTTAGGCGGAGGGAGGAATGAGCAGTTCTTC
CDR3 protein: CASSLGGGRNEQFF

clone size: once
V gene: TRBV19
D gene: TRBD1
J gene: TRBJ2-3
CDR3 DNA: TGTGCCAGTCGCGGCAACAGGGGGGGCACAGATACGCAGTATTTT
CDR3 protein: CASRGNRGGTDTQYF

clone size: -
V gene: TRBV19
D gene: -
J gene: TRBJ2-1
CDR3 DNA: TGTGCCAGTAGTATAGGCCTTGACAGGTACAATGAGCAGTTCTTC
CDR3 protein: CASSIGLDRYNEQFF

clone size: -
V gene: TRBV28
D gene: -
J gene: TRBJ1-5
CDR3 DNA: TGTGCCAGCATCGACAGGCAGTTAAATCAGCCCCAGCATTTT
CDR3 protein: CASIDRQLNQPQHF

clone size: -
V gene: TRBV2
D gene: -
J gene: TRBJ1-4
CDR3 DNA: TGTGCCACCATAATTGGATACGGAGAAAAACTGTTTTTT
CDR3 protein: CATIIGYGEKLFF

clone size: -
V gene: TRBV6-2/TRBV6-3
D gene: TRBD1
J gene: TRBJ1-5
CDR3 DNA: TGTGCCAGCAGACTTCGGACAGGGGATTATAGCAATCAGCCCCAGCATTTT
CDR3 protein: CASRLRTGDYSNQPQHF

clone size: few
V gene: TRBV7-2
D gene: -
J gene: TRBJ1-3
CDR3 DNA: TGTGCCAGCAGCTTAGCGCTTGCGGCATTCTCTGGAAACACCATATATTTT
CDR3 protein: CASSLALAAFSGNTIYF

clone size: few
V gene: TRBV20-1
D gene: TRBD2
J gene: TRBJ2-1
CDR3 DNA: TGCAGTGCTAGAAAACTAGCGGGGGGACTATACAATGAGCAGTTCTTC
CDR3 protein: CSARKLAGGLYNEQFF

clone size: once
V gene: TRBV5-6
D gene: -
J gene: TRBJ1-2
CDR3 DNA: TGTGCCAGCAGCTTGGGGTCGCGGGCAGTAATAAACTATGGCTACACCTTC
CDR3 protein: CASSLGSRAVINYGYTF

clone size: few
V gene: TRBV5-1
D gene: -
J gene: TRBJ1-1
CDR3 DNA: TGCGCCAGCCTGGGACCGGGTTCGGCTGAAGCTTTCTTT
CDR3 protein: CASLGPGSAEAFF

clone size: many
V gene: TRBV12-3/TRBV12-4
D gene: TRBD2
J gene: TRBJ2-5
CDR3 DNA: TGTGCCAGCAGTGCGGGGGGACGGAGTGGAGAGACCCAGTACTTC
CDR3 protein: CASSAGGRSGETQYF

clone size: -
V gene: TRBV7-6
D gene: TRBD2
J gene: TRBJ2-3
CDR3 DNA: TGTGCCAGCAGTGTGGGAGGGGCCGCAGATACGCAGTATTTT
CDR3 protein: CASSVGGAADTQYF

clone size: -
V gene: TRBV2
D gene: -
J gene: TRBJ1-2
CDR3 DNA: TGTGCCAGCAGGGACTTCGTCCTTAACTATGGCTACACCTTC
CDR3 protein: CASRDFVLNYGYTF

clone size: -
V gene: TRBV28
D gene: -
J gene: TRBJ1-2
CDR3 DNA: TGTGGCTGCATTCAGAATGGCTACACCTTC
CDR3 protein: CGCIQNGYTF

clone size: few
V gene: TRBV12-3/TRBV12-4
D gene: -
J gene: TRBJ1-2
CDR3 DNA: TGTGCCAGCAGCCCCTCCCTCTCGCCCTATGGCTACACCTTC
CDR3 protein: CASSPSLSPYGYTF

clone size: -
V gene: TRBV7-4
D gene: -
J gene: TRBJ1-1
CDR3 DNA: TGTGCCAGCAGCTCTCCGGGAGGGGGTATACACACTGAAGCTTTCTTT
CDR3 protein: CASSSPGGGIHTEAFF

clone size: -
V gene: TRBV4-2
D gene: -
J gene: TRBJ2-1
CDR3 DNA: TGTGCCAGCAGCCCCGATCTGGACACAATCAATGAGCAGTTCTTC
CDR3 protein: CASSPDLDTINEQFF

clone size: -
V gene: TRBV27
D gene: TRBD1
J gene: TRBJ1-2
CDR3 DNA: TGTGCCAGCAGTCTTTCGCAGAGGACAGGGGCCTACTATGGCTACACCTTC
CDR3 protein: CASSLSQRTGAYYGYTF

clone size: few
V gene: TRBV30
D gene: TRBD1
J gene: TRBJ1-5
CDR3 DNA: TGTGCCTGGAGTTCCCACGACCAGGGGGCGCGAACCCAGCATTTT
CDR3 protein: CAWSSHDQGARTQHF

clone size: few
V gene: TRBV11-1
D gene: -
J gene: TRBJ2-7
CDR3 DNA: TGTGCCAGCAGCTTACAGGCAGGGAACTCCTACGAGCAGTACTTC
CDR3 protein: CASSLQAGNSYEQYF

clone size: -
V gene: TRBV19
D gene: -
J gene: TRBJ2-3
CDR3 DNA: TGTGCCAGTAGTATTGGGACTCTCGCTAGCACAGATACGCAGTATTTT
CDR3 protein: CASSIGTLASTDTQYF

clone size: -
V gene: TRBV5-4
D gene: -
J gene: TRBJ1-3
CDR3 DNA: TGTGCCAGCAGCTTGGCCGGCGGAGGGCACGACACCATATATTTT
CDR3 protein: CASSLAGGGHDTIYF

clone size: -
V gene: TRBV7-3
D gene: -
J gene: TRBJ2-3
CDR3 DNA: TGTGCCAGCAGCAAGACAGGAAGCACAGATACGCAGTATTTT
CDR3 protein: CASSKTGSTDTQYF

clone size: -
V gene: TRBV10-3
D gene: -
J gene: TRBJ2-5
CDR3 DNA: TGTGCCATCAGTGAGTCCCCCAGCGGTAGCGGCGAGACCCAGTACTTC
CDR3 protein: CAISESPSGSGETQYF

clone size: many
V gene: TRBV7-2
D gene: TRBD2
J gene: TRBJ2-2
CDR3 DNA: TGTGCCAGCAGCTTTGGCGGGGCGGGAGTCACCGGGGAGCTGTTTTTT
CDR3 protein: CASSFGGAGVTGELFF